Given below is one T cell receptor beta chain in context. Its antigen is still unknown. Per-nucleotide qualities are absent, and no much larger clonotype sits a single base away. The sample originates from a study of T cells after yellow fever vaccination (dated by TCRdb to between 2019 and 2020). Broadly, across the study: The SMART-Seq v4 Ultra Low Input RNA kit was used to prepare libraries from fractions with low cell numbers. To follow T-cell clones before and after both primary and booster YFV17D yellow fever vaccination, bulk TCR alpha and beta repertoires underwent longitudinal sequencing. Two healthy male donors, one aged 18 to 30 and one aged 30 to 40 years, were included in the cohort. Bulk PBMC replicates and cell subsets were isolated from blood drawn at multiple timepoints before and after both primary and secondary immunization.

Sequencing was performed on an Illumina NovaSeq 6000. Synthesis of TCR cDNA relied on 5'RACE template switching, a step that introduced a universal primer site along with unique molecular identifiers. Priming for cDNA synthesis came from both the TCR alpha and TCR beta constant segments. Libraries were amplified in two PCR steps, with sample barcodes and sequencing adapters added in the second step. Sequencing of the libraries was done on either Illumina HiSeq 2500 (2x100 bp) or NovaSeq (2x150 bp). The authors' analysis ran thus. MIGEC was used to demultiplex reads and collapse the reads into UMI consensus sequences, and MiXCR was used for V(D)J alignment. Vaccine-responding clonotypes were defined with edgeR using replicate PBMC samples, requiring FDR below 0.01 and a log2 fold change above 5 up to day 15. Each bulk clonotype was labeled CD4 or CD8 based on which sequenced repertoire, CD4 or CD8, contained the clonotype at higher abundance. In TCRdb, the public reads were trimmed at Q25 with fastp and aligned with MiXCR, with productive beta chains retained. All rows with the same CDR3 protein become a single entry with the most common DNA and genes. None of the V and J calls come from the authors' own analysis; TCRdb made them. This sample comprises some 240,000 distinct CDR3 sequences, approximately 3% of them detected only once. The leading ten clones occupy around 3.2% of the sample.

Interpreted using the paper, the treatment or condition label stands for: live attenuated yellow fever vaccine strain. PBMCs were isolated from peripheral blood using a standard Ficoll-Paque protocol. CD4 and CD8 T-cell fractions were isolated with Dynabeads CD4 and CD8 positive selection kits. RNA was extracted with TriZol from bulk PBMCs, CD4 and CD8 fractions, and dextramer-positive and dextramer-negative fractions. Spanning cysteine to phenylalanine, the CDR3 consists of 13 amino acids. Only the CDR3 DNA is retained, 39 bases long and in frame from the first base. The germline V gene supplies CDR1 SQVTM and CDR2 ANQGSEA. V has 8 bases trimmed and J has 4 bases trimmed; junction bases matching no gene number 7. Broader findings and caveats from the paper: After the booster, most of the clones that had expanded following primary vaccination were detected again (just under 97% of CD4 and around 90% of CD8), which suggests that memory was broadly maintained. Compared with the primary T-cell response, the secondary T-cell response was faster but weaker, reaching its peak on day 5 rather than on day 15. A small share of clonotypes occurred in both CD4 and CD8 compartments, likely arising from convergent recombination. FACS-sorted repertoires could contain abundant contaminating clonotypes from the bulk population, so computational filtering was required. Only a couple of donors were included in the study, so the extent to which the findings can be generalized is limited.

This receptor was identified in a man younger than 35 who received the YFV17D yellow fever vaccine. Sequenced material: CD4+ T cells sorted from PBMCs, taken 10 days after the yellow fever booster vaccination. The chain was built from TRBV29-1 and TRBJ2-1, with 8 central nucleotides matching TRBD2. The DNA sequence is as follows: TGCAGCTCGGGCGCGGGGGGTTACAATGAGCAGTTCTTC. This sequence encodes CSSGAGGYNEQFF.